One sample yielded the 15 T cell receptor beta chains listed below, sequenced in a study of CXCR3-negative and CXCR3-positive naive CD8 T cells. Carrying UMI labels, the TRB cDNA libraries were prepared through 5' RACE. TCRdb reprocessed the 5' RACE reads, keeping one entry per CDR3 protein, no DNA. This sample contains about 40,000 distinct CDR3 sequences. The sample taken for sequencing was memory CD8+ T cells from blood. Every receptor here comes from a human donor in good health. Some clones in this sample may be carry-over from other donors' samples.

The chain links TRBV29-1 to TRBJ2-2. Per germline, CDR1 SQVTM and CDR2 ANQGSEA. The CDR3 sequence is 13 residues long. The CDR3 sequence: CSVGDRNTGELFF.

V is TRBV5-6 and J is TRBJ2-3; TCRdb lists TRBD1, though no DNA is available to test this call. Germline values: CDR1 SGHDT, CDR2 YYEEEE. This CDR3 is 15 amino acids long. The CDR3 sequence: CASSLGGGAEGTQYF.

The J gene is TRBJ1-2, the V gene TRBV7-6; the TRBD1 assignment by TCRdb is unverifiable without DNA. From germline, CDR1 is SGHVS and CDR2 FNYEAQ. CDR3 length: 14 residues. The CDR3 is CASSYRESNYGYTF.

CDR3 sequence: CASSLSTSYEQYF. The chain is built from TRBV27 and TRBJ2-7. Looked up from germline, CDR1 is MNHEY and CDR2 is SMNVEV (reference sequence). The CDR3 is 13 amino acids.

The genes are TRBV7-9 and TRBJ2-7; lacking DNA, the TRBD1 call made by TCRdb goes unchecked. Per the germline V gene, CDR1 is SEHNR and CDR2 is FQNEAQ (reference sequence). The CDR3 runs 14 residues. The CDR3: CASSQITGFHEQYF.

The chain is built from TRBV2 and TRBJ2-3. From germline, CDR1 is SNHLY and CDR2 FYNNEI. This CDR3 spans 12 amino acids. The CDR3 sequence: CASSEFADTQYF.

The rearrangement links TRBV7-3 to TRBJ2-6. Per the germline V gene, CDR1 is SGHTA and CDR2 is FQGTGA. The CDR3 contains 15 residues. The CDR3 sequence: CASSPQRSGANVLTF.

The genes are TRBV7-6 and TRBJ2-1; no DNA is available, so the TRBD2 call from TCRdb remains unchecked. The germline V gene has CDR1 SGHVS and CDR2 FNYEAQ. The CDR3 totals 15 residues. CDR3 sequence: CASSLSRLEWNEQFF.

This chain uses TRBV7-8 with TRBJ1-4; TCRdb picks TRBD1, but there is no DNA to check that call. Germline CDR1 SGHVS, CDR2 FQNEAQ. The CDR3 is made up of 15 amino acids. CDR3: CASSLGDGSNEKLFF.

The chain links TRBV27 to TRBJ1-4. Per germline, CDR1 MNHEY and CDR2 SMNVEV (reference sequence). The CDR3 runs 14 residues. CDR3 residues: CASSFLQSDEKLFF.

The chain employs TRBV7-9 and TRBJ2-1; TCRdb's D call of TRBD1 is untestable without DNA. This CDR3 is 14 amino acids long. The germline gives CDR1 SEHNR, CDR2 FQNEAQ (reference sequence). Here the CDR3 reads CASSDSTAYNEQFF.

The chain carries TRBV5-5 and TRBJ2-7. CDR1 is SGHKS, CDR2 YYEKEE, per germline (reference sequence). The CDR3 covers 14 residues. The CDR3 loop reads CASSLVYRIYEQYF.

This sequence joins TRBV6-6 and TRBJ2-5; as DNA is missing, the TRBD1 call by TCRdb cannot be tested. The CDR3 runs to 13 residues. CDR1 is MNHNY and CDR2 is SVGAGI in the germline V gene (reference sequence). The CDR3 reads CASSYGGAETQYF.

The chain employs TRBV5-1 and TRBJ1-6. The germline gives CDR1 SGHRS, CDR2 YFSETQ. This CDR3 has 14 residues. The CDR3: CASRPGREGSPLHF.

The rearrangement uses TRBV5-5 and TRBJ2-1; TCRdb lists TRBD2, though no DNA is available to test this call. Germline lookup yields CDR1 SGHKS and CDR2 YYEKEE (reference sequence). This CDR3 spans 17 amino acids. The CDR3 is CASSLSLAGGWYNEQFF.